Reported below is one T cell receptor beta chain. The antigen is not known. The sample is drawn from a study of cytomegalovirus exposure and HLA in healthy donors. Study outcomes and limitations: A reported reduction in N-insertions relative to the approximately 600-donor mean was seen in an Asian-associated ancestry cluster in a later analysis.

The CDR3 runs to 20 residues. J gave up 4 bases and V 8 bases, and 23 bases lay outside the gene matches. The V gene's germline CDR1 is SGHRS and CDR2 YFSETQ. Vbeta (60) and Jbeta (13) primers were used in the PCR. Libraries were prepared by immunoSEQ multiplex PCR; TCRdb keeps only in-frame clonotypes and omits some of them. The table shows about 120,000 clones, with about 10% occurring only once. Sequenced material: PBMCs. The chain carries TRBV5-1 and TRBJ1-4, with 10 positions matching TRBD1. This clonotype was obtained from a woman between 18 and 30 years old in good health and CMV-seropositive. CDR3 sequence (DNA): TGCGCCAGGCGGGTAAAGGTACGGGACAGGGGTATTCGGTGTAATGAAAAACTGTTTTTT. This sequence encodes CARRVKVRDRGIRCNEKLFF.